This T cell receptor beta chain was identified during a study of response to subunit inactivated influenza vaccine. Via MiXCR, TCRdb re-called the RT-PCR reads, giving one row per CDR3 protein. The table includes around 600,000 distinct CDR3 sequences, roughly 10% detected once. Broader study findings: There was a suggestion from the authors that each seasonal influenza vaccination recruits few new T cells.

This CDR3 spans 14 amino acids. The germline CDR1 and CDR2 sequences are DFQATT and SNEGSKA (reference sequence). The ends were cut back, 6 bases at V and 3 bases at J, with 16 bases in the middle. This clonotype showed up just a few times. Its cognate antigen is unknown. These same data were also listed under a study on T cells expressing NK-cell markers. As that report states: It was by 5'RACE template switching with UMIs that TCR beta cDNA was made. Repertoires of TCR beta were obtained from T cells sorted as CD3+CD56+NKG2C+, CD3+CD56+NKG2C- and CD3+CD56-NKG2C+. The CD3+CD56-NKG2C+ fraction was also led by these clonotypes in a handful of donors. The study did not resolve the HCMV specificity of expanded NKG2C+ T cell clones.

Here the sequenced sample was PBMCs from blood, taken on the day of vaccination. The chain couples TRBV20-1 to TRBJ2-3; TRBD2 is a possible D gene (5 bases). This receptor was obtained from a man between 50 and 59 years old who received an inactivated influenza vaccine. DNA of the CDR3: TGCAGTGCCCCCCGAGAGGGCTATACAGATACGCAGTATTTT. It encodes CSAPREGYTDTQYF.